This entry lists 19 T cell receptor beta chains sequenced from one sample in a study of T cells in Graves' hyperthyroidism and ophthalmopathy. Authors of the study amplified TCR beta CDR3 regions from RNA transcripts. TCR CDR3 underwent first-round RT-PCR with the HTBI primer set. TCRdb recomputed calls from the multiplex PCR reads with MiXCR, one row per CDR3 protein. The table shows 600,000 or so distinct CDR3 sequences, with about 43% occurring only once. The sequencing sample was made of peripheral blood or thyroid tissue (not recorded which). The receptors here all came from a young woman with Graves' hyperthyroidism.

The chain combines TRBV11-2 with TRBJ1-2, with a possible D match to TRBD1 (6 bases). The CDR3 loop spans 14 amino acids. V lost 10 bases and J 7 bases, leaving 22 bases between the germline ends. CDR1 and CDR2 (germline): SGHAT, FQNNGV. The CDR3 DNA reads TGTGCCACCGCGGACAGAGGAACGACAGCTGGCTACACCTTC. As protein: CATADRGTTAGYTF.

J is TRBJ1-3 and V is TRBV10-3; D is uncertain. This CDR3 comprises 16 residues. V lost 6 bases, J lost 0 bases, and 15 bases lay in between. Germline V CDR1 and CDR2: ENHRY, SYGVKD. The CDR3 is CAISADGPSSGNTIYF. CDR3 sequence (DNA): TGTGCCATCAGCGCGGACGGTCCTAGCTCTGGAAACACCATATATTTT.

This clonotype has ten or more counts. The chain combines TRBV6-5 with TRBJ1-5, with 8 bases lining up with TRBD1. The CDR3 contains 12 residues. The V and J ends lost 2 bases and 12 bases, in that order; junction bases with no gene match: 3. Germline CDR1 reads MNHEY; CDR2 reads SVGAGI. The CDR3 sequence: CASSYEDRVQHF. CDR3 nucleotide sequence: TGTGCCAGCAGTTACGAGGACAGGGTCCAGCATTTT.

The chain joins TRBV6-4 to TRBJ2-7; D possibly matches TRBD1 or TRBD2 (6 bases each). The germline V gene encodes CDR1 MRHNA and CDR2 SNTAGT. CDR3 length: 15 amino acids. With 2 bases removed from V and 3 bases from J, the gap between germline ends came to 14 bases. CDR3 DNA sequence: TGTGCCAGCAGTGACCCTCGAGGAGGGGGCTACGAGCAGTACTTC. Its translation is CASSDPRGGGYEQYF.

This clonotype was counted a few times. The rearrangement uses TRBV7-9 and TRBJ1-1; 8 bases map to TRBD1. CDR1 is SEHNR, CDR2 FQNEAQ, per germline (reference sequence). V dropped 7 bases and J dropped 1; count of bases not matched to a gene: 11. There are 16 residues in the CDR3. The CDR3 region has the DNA TGTGCCAGCACCAAAATGACAGGGGCCGAGAACACTGAAGCTTTCTTT. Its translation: CASTKMTGAENTEAFF.

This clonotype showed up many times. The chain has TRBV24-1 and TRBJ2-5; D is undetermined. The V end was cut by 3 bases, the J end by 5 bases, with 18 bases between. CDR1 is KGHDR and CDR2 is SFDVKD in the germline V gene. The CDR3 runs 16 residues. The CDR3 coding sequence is TGTGCCACCAGTGATACCAAAGGACGGGCTGGGGAGACCCAGTACTTC. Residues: CATSDTKGRAGETQYF.

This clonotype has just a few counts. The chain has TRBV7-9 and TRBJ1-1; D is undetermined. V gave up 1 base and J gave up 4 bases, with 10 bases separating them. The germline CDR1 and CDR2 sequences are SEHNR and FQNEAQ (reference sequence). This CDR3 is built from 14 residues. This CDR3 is CASSLGKMSTEAFF. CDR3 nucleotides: TGTGCCAGCAGCTTAGGGAAAATGAGCACTGAAGCTTTCTTT.

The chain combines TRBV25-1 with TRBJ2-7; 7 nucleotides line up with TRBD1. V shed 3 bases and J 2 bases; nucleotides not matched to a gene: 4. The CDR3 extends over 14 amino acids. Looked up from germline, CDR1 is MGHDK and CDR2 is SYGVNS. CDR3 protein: CASSEAGQAYEQYF. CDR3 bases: TGTGCCAGCAGTGAGGCCGGACAGGCCTACGAGCAGTACTTC.

The DNA of the CDR3 is TGTGCCAGCAGTTTTTCTACAGCAGGGGGTAATGGCTACACCTTC. It translates to CASSFSTAGGNGYTF. The rearrangement uses TRBV6-5 and TRBJ1-2, with 7 bases aligning to TRBD1. The CDR3 has 15 residues. The V gene's germline CDR1 is MNHEY and CDR2 SVGAGI. V was pared by 4 bases and J by 6 bases, with 11 bases of the junction left unmatched.

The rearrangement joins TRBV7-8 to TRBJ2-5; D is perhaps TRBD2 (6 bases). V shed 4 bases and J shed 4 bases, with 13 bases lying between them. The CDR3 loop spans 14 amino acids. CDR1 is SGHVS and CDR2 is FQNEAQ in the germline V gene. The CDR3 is CASSSKWGLETQYF. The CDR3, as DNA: TGTGCCAGCAGCTCGAAGTGGGGACTAGAGACCCAGTACTTC.

This chain's CDR3 is CASSQDTGHYTEAFF. CDR3 nucleotide sequence: TGCGCCAGCAGCCAAGATACAGGCCACTACACTGAAGCTTTCTTT. The chain couples TRBV4-3 to TRBJ1-1, with D possibly TRBD1 on 5 matching bases. V lost 0 bases and J 3 bases, leaving 11 bases between the germline ends. The germline gives CDR1 LGHNA, CDR2 YSLEER. This CDR3 contains 15 residues.

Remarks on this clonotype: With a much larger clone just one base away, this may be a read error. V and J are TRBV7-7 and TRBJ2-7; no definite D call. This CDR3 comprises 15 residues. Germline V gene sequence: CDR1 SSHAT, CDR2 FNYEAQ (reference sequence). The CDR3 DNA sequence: TGTGCCAACAGCTTAGGTCGCGGAAGCTCCTACGAGCAGTACTTC. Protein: CANSLGRGSSYEQYF.

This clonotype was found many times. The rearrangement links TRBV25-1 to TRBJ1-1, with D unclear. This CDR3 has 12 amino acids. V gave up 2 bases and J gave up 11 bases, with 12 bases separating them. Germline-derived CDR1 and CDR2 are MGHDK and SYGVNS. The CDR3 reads CASSEVEERAFF. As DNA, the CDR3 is TGTGCCAGCAGTGAAGTGGAGGAACGTGCTTTCTTT.

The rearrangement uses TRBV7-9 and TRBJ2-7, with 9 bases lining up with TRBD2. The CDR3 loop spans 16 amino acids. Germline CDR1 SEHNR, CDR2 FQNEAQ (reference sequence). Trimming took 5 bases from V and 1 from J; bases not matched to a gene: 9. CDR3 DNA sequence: TGTGCCAGCAGCCATTTCTTGCGGGAGGGTTCCTACGAGCAGTACTTC. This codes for CASSHFLREGSYEQYF.

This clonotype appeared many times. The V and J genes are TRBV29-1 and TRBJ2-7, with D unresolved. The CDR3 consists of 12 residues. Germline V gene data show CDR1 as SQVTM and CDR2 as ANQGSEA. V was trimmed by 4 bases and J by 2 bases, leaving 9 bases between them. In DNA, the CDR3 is TGCAGCGTTGGTTCCTCCGCCTACGAGCAGTACTTC. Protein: CSVGSSAYEQYF.

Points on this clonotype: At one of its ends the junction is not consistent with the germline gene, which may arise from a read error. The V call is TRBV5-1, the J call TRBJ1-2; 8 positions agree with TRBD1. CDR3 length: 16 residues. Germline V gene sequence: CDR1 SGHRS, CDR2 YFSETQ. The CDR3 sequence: CASSLYLRTGYYGYTF. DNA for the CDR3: TGTGCCAGCAGCTTGTATTTAAGGACAGGGTACTATGGCTACACCTTC.

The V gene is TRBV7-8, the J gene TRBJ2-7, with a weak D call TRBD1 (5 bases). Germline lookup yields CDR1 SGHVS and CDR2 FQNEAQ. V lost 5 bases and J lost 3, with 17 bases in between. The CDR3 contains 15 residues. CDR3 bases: TGTGCCAGCAGCGACTCTGGGATAAGGGGCTACGAGCAGTACTTC. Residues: CASSDSGIRGYEQYF.

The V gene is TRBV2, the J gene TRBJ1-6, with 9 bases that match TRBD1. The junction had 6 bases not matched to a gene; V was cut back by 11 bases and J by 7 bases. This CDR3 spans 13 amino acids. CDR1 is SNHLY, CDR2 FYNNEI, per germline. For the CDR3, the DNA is TGTGCCGCCTCCGGGACAGGGAATTCACCCCTCCACTTT. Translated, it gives CAASGTGNSPLHF.

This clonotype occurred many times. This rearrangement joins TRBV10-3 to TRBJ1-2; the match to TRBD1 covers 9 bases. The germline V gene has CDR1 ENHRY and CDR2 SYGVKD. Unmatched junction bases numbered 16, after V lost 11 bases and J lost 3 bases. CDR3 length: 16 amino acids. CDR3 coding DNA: TGTGCCTCAAAAGGGGCTACAGGGGGCTCACACTATGGCTACACCTTC. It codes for CASKGATGGSHYGYTF.